These 30 T cell receptor beta chains were all obtained from the same sample, sequenced in a study of molecular identifiers for immune sequencing clone quantification. TCRdb re-called the PCR reads through MiXCR, storing one row per CDR3 protein. The sample includes about 630,000 distinct CDR3 sequences, less than 30% of them seen just once. The sequencing sample was made of naive CD8+ T cells from blood, with Jurkat cell RNA spiked in. Subset described: FACS-sorted CD8+CD4-CCR7+CD45RA+ naive T cells. The receptors originated from a human donor in good health. Some libraries in this study had Jurkat cell RNA spiked in.

Of note for this clonotype: The junction departs from the called germline gene at one end, perhaps through a read error. The CDR3 loop reads CASSPARPRNPPPHF. CDR3 DNA: TGTGCCAGCAGCCCTGCCCGGCCGCGCAATCCGCCCCCGCATTTT. The gene calls are TRBV12-3 or TRBV12-4 and TRBJ1-5; no clear D gene. CDR3 size: 15 residues.

This chain joins TRBV6-6 and TRBJ1-1; D not resolved. V was cut by 2 bases and J by 0 bases, with 10 bases left in between. Germline V lookup: CDR1 MNHNY, CDR2 SVGAGI (reference sequence). The CDR3 has 15 amino acids. CDR3 protein: CASSYTWTVNTEAFF. CDR3 sequence (DNA): TGTGCCAGCAGTTACACCTGGACTGTGAACACTGAAGCTTTCTTT.

At least ten counts were recorded for this clonotype. The V and J genes are TRBV27 and TRBJ2-5; no reliable D call. V lost 6 bases to trimming and J lost 4 bases, with 9 bases between them. The germline CDR1 and CDR2 sequences are MNHEY and SMNVEV (reference sequence). The CDR3 has 12 residues. In DNA, the CDR3 is TGTGCCAGCAGCTTGTCCGGAGAGACCCAGTACTTC. Its protein product is CASSLSGETQYF.

This clonotype was detected ten times or more. The CDR3 here is CASSQDPWTGPDTQYF. The CDR3 nucleotides read TGCGCCAGCAGCCAAGACCCCTGGACAGGGCCAGATACGCAGTATTTT. The chain has TRBV4-3 and TRBJ2-3; 8 bases are shared with TRBD1. The CDR3 runs 16 residues. The ends lost 0 bases at V and 4 bases at J; junction bases unmatched: 6. In germline, CDR1 is LGHNA, CDR2 YSLEER.

The sample holds a few counts of this clonotype. The chain is built from TRBV6-5 and TRBJ2-5, with 8 nucleotides matching TRBD2. The CDR3 is 17 residues long. V lost 0 bases to trimming and J lost 2 bases; unmatched junction nucleotides: 8. The V gene's germline CDR1 is MNHEY and CDR2 SVGAGI. Here the CDR3 DNA reads TGTGCCAGCAGTTACTCTCTTGCCGGGGGGGGGCAAGAGACCCAGTACTTC. Its protein is CASSYSLAGGGQETQYF.

This clonotype was counted a few times. This chain joins TRBV13 and TRBJ2-5; TRBD2 agrees at 8 bases. The V gene end was trimmed by 5 bases and the J gene end by 2 bases; junction bases not matched to a gene: 7. Germline values: CDR1 PRHDT, CDR2 FYEKMQ (reference sequence). The CDR3 length is 15 residues. CDR3 DNA: TGTGCCAGCAGCCCTCAGCGGGGGCAACAAGAGACCCAGTACTTC. As protein: CASSPQRGQQETQYF.

The chain carries TRBV13 and TRBJ1-1; 7 nucleotides agree with TRBD1. CDR1 is PRHDT, CDR2 FYEKMQ, per germline (reference sequence). This CDR3 spans 13 amino acids. V trimming: 10 bases; J trimming: 1 base; junction bases outside the gene matches: 6. The CDR3 loop reads CATRQGPNTEAFF. The CDR3 DNA reads as TGTGCCACCAGACAGGGCCCGAACACTGAAGCTTTCTTT.

In its sample, this clonotype was seen a few times. The chain has TRBV20-1 and TRBJ2-7, with D perhaps matching TRBD1 or TRBD2 (5 bases each). Germline CDR1 DFQATT, CDR2 SNEGSKA (reference sequence). The CDR3 spans 16 residues. V was clipped by 4 bases and J by 4 bases, with 23 bases between them. CDR3 protein: CSAITGRDPRIYEQYF. Here the CDR3 DNA reads TGCAGTGCTATTACCGGACGGGACCCCAGAATTTACGAGCAGTACTTC.

CDR3 protein: CASSPPVTAGELFF. The CDR3 DNA is TGTGCCAGCTCACCGCCTGTGACCGCCGGGGAGCTGTTTTTT. V and J are TRBV18 and TRBJ2-2; D gene uncertain. CDR3 length: 14 residues. Trimming removed 3 bases from V and 6 bases from J, with 11 bases in between. CDR1 is KGHSH, CDR2 LQKENI, per germline.

About this clonotype itself: The CDR3 does not end in the conserved phenylalanine or tryptophan, so this is likely a read error. V gene TRBV7-9 combines with J gene TRBJ1-1, with TRBD1 matching 10 bases. Germline trimming cut 4 bases from V and 7 bases from J; bases unmatched to any gene: 6. The CDR3 runs 14 residues. Germline CDR1 and CDR2: SEHNR and FQNEAQ (reference sequence). The CDR3: CASSSPGQGFEAFS. In DNA form, the CDR3 reads TGTGCCAGCAGCTCGCCGGGACAGGGGTTTGAAGCTTTCTCT.

There are a few counts of this clonotype. A much more abundant neighbour one base away suggests this may be a read error. The chain is built from TRBV5-3 and TRBJ2-7, with a possible D match to TRBD2 (5 bases). TRBV5-3 is given ORF status, its function remaining uncertain. The CDR3 runs 15 residues. Written as DNA, the CDR3 is TGTGCCAGCAGCTTGGCCTGTGAGGGCTTGTACGAGCAGTACTTC. This codes for CASSLACEGLYEQYF.

This clonotype was counted between two and nine times. This clone may be a read error of a much larger clone one base away. The chain uses TRBV6-5 and TRBJ2-7; D is undetermined. Germline CDR1 is MNHEY and CDR2 is SVGAGI. This CDR3 spans 14 amino acids. CDR3 loop: CASTQDGMGYEQHF. The CDR3 DNA sequence: TGTGCCAGCACCCAAGACGGAATGGGATACGAGCAGCACTTC.

This clonotype appeared many times. The chain uses TRBV7-6 and TRBJ1-5, with D perhaps matching TRBD1 (6 bases). Germline V lookup: CDR1 SGHVS, CDR2 FNYEAQ. This CDR3 is 20 amino acids long. Trimming shortened V by 5 bases and J by 0 bases, and 26 bases separated the two germline ends. CDR3 amino acids: CASSPKPGQGADYSNQPQHF. The CDR3, as DNA: TGTGCCAGCAGCCCTAAACCGGGACAAGGGGCCGACTATAGCAATCAGCCCCAGCATTTT.

Concerning this clonotype: A much larger clone differs from this one at a single base, so this may be a read error. This chain links TRBV7-9 with TRBJ1-4, with TRBD1 as a possible D gene (5 bases). This CDR3 is 14 amino acids long. Germline CDR1 is SEHNR and CDR2 is FQNEAQ (reference sequence). Written as DNA, the CDR3 is TGTGCCAGCAGCTTAGCGGCAGGGAATGAAAAACCGTTTTTT. As protein: CASSLAAGNEKPFF.

This clonotype was observed a few times. V usage is TRBV27 and J usage is TRBJ2-5, with 11 bases aligning to TRBD1. This CDR3 spans 17 amino acids. CDR1 MNHEY and CDR2 SMNVEV come from the germline V gene (reference sequence). Losses at the gene ends were 5 bases for V and 4 bases for J; bases not matched to a gene: 12. The CDR3: CASSMRTGGFLGETQYF. For the CDR3, the DNA is TGTGCCAGCAGTATGAGGACAGGGGGCTTTTTGGGAGAGACCCAGTACTTC.

This clonotype was seen ten or more times. The genes are TRBV28 and TRBJ2-7, with D uncertain. V lost 6 bases, J lost 3 bases, and 6 bases lay in between. CDR3 length: 11 amino acids. From germline, CDR1 is MDHEN and CDR2 SYDVKM. For the CDR3, the DNA is TGTGCCAGCAGCCGACACTACGAGCAGTACTTC. Translating gives CASSRHYEQYF.

The chain has TRBV11-2 and TRBJ1-1; TRBD1 matches at 7 bases. V lost 0 bases and J lost 0; bases outside the gene matches: 1. Germline V CDR1 and CDR2: SGHAT, FQNNGV. This CDR3 has 15 amino acids. The CDR3 reads CASSLDGQVNTEAFF. The CDR3 coding sequence is TGTGCCAGCAGCTTAGATGGACAGGTGAACACTGAAGCTTTCTTT.

This clonotype has just a few counts. V is TRBV6-6 and J is TRBJ1-4, with D perhaps matching TRBD1 (5 bases). Trimming pared 1 base from V and 5 bases from J, leaving 8 bases between. The CDR3 totals 14 residues. The germline V gene encodes CDR1 MNHNY and CDR2 SVGAGI (reference sequence). CDR3 DNA: TGTGCCAGCAGTTACTTTAAGGGGAATGAAAAACTGTTTTTT. It translates to CASSYFKGNEKLFF.

A word on this clonotype: This may be a read error, as it is one base from a much larger clone. The V call is TRBV7-2, the J call TRBJ2-1; D is unresolved. CDR1 SGHTA and CDR2 FQGNSA come from the germline V gene. V gave up 5 bases and J gave up 8 bases, with 7 bases separating them. The CDR3 extends over 11 amino acids. CDR3 in DNA: TGTGCCAGCAGCCCCCCCCATGAGCAGTTCTTC. It is translated as CASSPPHEQFF.

This clonotype was counted between two and nine times. The V call is TRBV3-1, the J call TRBJ2-2; D not resolved. This CDR3 has 18 residues. Trimming stripped 0 bases from V and 5 bases from J, with 19 bases between. CDR1 LGHDT and CDR2 YNNKEL come from the germline V gene (reference sequence). CDR3 residues: CASSQDPALDLNTGELFF. Here the CDR3 DNA reads TGTGCCAGCAGCCAAGATCCCGCTCTTGACCTCAATACCGGGGAGCTGTTTTTT.

This clonotype was detected ten times or more. J is TRBJ2-7 and V is TRBV7-9, with 8 bases aligning to TRBD1. V lost 5 bases and J lost 2; bases outside the gene matches: 11. Germline CDR1 SEHNR, CDR2 FQNEAQ (reference sequence). This CDR3 is 16 amino acids long. The CDR3 region is CASSTHPTGDPYEQYF. Written as DNA, the CDR3 is TGTGCCAGCAGCACTCACCCGACAGGGGACCCCTACGAGCAGTACTTC.

This clonotype was recorded many times. The chain links TRBV29-1 to TRBJ1-1; tentatively, D is TRBD1 (5 bases). V was cut by 7 bases and J by 1 base, with 22 bases left in between. Germline V gives CDR1 SQVTM, CDR2 ANQGSEA. The CDR3 is 16 amino acids. The CDR3 sequence: CSGETGTSYWNTEAFF. The CDR3 DNA is TGCAGCGGAGAAACAGGAACTTCGTATTGGAACACTGAAGCTTTCTTT.

Points on this clonotype: One junction end disagrees with the germline gene, perhaps due to a read error. The V call is TRBV5-4, the J call TRBJ1-1; 7 nucleotides align to TRBD1. CDR1 is SGHNT, CDR2 YYREEE, per germline (reference sequence). The CDR3 sequence is 10 residues long. The CDR3 DNA is TGTGCCAGCAGAAACCCGGACAGGTATTTT. It specifies CASRNPDRYF.

This clonotype was seen ten or more times. The V gene is TRBV7-2, the J gene TRBJ2-7, with 15 bases matching TRBD2. CDR3 length: 17 amino acids. V trimming: 4 bases; J trimming: 4 bases; junction bases outside the gene matches: 8. CDR1 is SGHTA and CDR2 is FQGNSA in the germline V gene. The CDR3 sequence: CASSSGLAGGALYEQYF. In DNA, the CDR3 is TGTGCCAGCAGCTCCGGACTAGCGGGAGGGGCCCTATACGAGCAGTACTTC.

The V gene is TRBV9, the J gene TRBJ2-7, with 10 bases matching TRBD2. The CDR3 contains 15 residues. The V segment lost 0 bases and the J segment 4 bases; nucleotides outside the gene matches: 4. Germline loops: CDR1 SGDLS, CDR2 YYNGEE. CDR3: CASSVGLAGEYEQYF. The CDR3 region has the DNA TGTGCCAGCAGCGTAGGTCTAGCGGGGGAATACGAGCAGTACTTC.

In this sample, this clonotype turned up a few times. V and J are TRBV28 and TRBJ1-1, with 9 bases fitting TRBD1. The CDR3 sequence is 16 residues long. Germline V gene sequence: CDR1 MDHEN, CDR2 SYDVKM. V was pared by 5 bases and J by 2 bases, with 9 bases of the junction left unmatched. CDR3 protein: CASSLHDRGDNTEAFF. CDR3 bases: TGTGCCAGCAGTCTCCACGACAGGGGGGATAACACTGAAGCTTTCTTT.

This clonotype occurred many times. J is TRBJ1-1 and V is TRBV6-1; D is undetermined. V was pared by 2 bases and J by 1 base, with 5 bases between. Germline values: CDR1 MNHNS, CDR2 SASEGT. The CDR3 runs to 13 residues. The CDR3 region has the DNA TGTGCCAGCAGTGAATTAACGAACACTGAAGCTTTCTTT. Its translation: CASSELTNTEAFF.

V usage is TRBV3-1 and J usage is TRBJ2-6; D is tentatively TRBD1 or TRBD2 (6 bases each). CDR1 is LGHDT, CDR2 YNNKEL, per germline (reference sequence). CDR3 size: 18 residues. V was shortened by 1 base and J by 0 bases, with 13 bases between the two germline ends. Here the CDR3 reads CASSQGLEGVSGANVLTF. The CDR3 DNA sequence: TGTGCCAGCAGCCAAGGGTTGGAGGGGGTCTCTGGGGCCAACGTCCTGACTTTC.

As regards this clonotype: The conserved phenylalanine or tryptophan is not found at the CDR3 terminus, so this likely reflects a read error. J is TRBJ2-1 and V is TRBV28; 10 nucleotides agree with TRBD2. Trimming cost V 5 bases and J 7 bases; bases outside gene matches: 11. Germline assignment: CDR1 MDHEN and CDR2 SYDVKM. The CDR3 is 16 amino acids. The CDR3 bases are TGTGCCAGCAGTCCCCTGGGGGTGACTAGCGGGAATGAGCAGTTCCTC. This encodes CASSPLGVTSGNEQFL.

This clonotype was counted only a few times. J is TRBJ1-1 and V is TRBV7-2; D not resolved. CDR1 is SGHTA and CDR2 is FQGNSA in the germline V gene. The germline V and J ends were trimmed by 5 bases and 7 bases, with 8 bases remaining between them. The CDR3 length is 11 residues. The CDR3 region is CASSLKGEAFF. Written as DNA, the CDR3 is TGTGCCAGCAGCCTCAAGGGTGAAGCTTTCTTT. The full variable domain, its missing parts supplied by reference TRBV7-2 and TRBJ1-1, is GAGVSQSPSNKVTEKGKDVELRCDPISGHTALYWYRQSLGQGLEFLIYFQGNSAPDKSGLPSDRFSAERTGGSVSTLTIQRTQQEDSAVYLCASSLKGEAFFGQGTRLTVV.